The next 4 T cell receptor beta chains were all read from a single sample in a study of vaccination and CD4 T cells after COVID-19. Antigen specificity for these receptors is unknown. Regarding treatment: approximately 10-day PBMC culture with coronavirus spike peptide pools or control peptides (ViraFEST assay). Sequencing of the DNA from cultured CD4+ T cells was carried out with the Oncomine TCR Beta short-read assay. TCRdb reprocessed the PCR reads with MiXCR, giving one entry per CDR3 protein. The table records 9,500 to 15,000 distinct CDR3 sequences, roughly two fifths of them present only once. Material for sequencing was cultured CD4+ T cells from blood. The source is a human donor with COVID-19.

This clonotype was detected only once. The chain has TRBV20-1 and TRBJ2-3, with 14 positions matching TRBD2. CDR3 size: 16 residues. J gave up 4 bases and V 1 base, and 4 bases lay outside the gene matches. Germline V gene lookup returns CDR1 DFQATT and CDR2 SNEGSKA (reference sequence). CDR3 loop: CSARGRLAGGADTQYF. CDR3 in DNA: TGCAGTGCTAGAGGGAGACTAGCGGGGGGGGCAGATACGCAGTATTTT.

In DNA form, the CDR3 reads TGTGCCACGAAGGATGAAAAACTGTTTTTT. It yields the protein CATKDEKLFF. The V and J genes are TRBV24-1 and TRBJ1-4; D gene uncertain. CDR3 length: 10 amino acids. CDR1 and CDR2 from the germline V gene are KGHDR and SFDVKD. V was pared by 10 bases and J by 6 bases, with 5 bases between.

The V call is TRBV19, the J call TRBJ1-1, with 10 bases lining up with TRBD1. Germline CDR1 and CDR2: LNHDA and SQIVND (reference sequence). The V and J ends lost 4 bases and 5 bases, in that order; junction bases with no gene match: 10. CDR3 length: 16 amino acids. Written as DNA, the CDR3 is TGTGCCAGTAGTACACCCCGGGACAGGGGAGGAACTGAAGCTTTCTTT. It encodes CASSTPRDRGGTEAFF. The full variable domain, completed using reference TRBV19 and TRBJ1-1, is DGGITQSPKYLFRKEGQNVTLSCEQNLNHDAMYWYRQDPGQGLRLIYYSQIVNDFQKGDIAEGYSVSREKKESFPLTVTSAQKNPTAFYLCASSTPRDRGGTEAFFGQGTRLTVV.

The chain links TRBV7-6 to TRBJ2-7; 10 bases agree with TRBD2. The CDR3 runs to 16 residues. CDR1 and CDR2 from the germline V gene are SGHVS and FNYEAQ. J lost 2 bases, V lost 0 bases, and 4 bases had no gene match. CDR3 bases: TGTGCCAGCAGCTTAGCCACTAGCGGGGCTACCTACGAGCAGTACTTC. It specifies CASSLATSGATYEQYF.